This T cell receptor beta chain was captured by sequencing in a study of T cell responses to AZD1222 COVID-19 vaccine. Comment on this clone: Its antigen is unidentified.

General study results and limits: A rise in Spike-specific TCR breadth and depth followed two AZD1222 doses.

The CDR3 extends over 15 amino acids. CDR1 is LGHDT, CDR2 YNNKEL, per germline (reference sequence). The germline V and J ends were trimmed by 4 bases and 0 bases, with 12 bases remaining between them. Sequenced by immunoSEQ multiplex PCR; TCRdb stores in-frame clones only, minus some. This sample yields about 100,000 clones, of which 80% to 95% are seen a single time; 8% to 8.5% belongs to the top ten. The receptor was isolated from an adult who received the AZD1222 COVID-19 vaccine. This specimen consisted of peripheral blood, obtained 28 days after the second AZD1222 dose. This chain connects TRBV3-1 (or the pseudogene TRBV3-2) to TRBJ2-5; D not certain. CDR3 amino acids: CASSPHPENQETQYF. CDR3 coding DNA: TGTGCCAGCAGCCCCCACCCGGAGAACCAAGAGACCCAGTACTTC.